The TCR beta chain under discussion was sequenced for a study of blood T cells in healthy people across ages (dated by TCRdb to 2013 to 2016). With respect to the entire study: In model experiments, template switching captured about one uniquely barcoded TCR beta cDNA molecule for every two T cells. To track age-related changes in TCR beta repertoire diversity, the study relied on deep sequencing normalized with unique cDNA molecular identifiers. Donors were grouped into four age groups: young (average approximately 16 years), middle-aged (39), aged (around 66) and long-lived (over 80). To avoid experimental bias, donors of different ages were randomly spread across the sequencing lanes. Using the same blood draw, the study looked at two additional independent replicas of 1 million unique cDNA reads for two donors, one aged 18 to 30 and the other aged 80 or older. On the study overall, not on this receptor specifically: Because profiling used bulk unsorted PBMCs, naive and antigen-experienced compartments could not be compared conclusively. There was a strong correlation between observed TCR beta diversity and the percentage of naive T cells measured by flow cytometry. Estimates of total diversity based on one million sequenced T cells were regarded as lower bounds and as underestimates. Compared with the aged group, the long-lived group had more naive CD4+ T cells, fewer expanded clones and increased TCR diversity, a pattern suggesting age selection. As age increased, observed TCR beta diversity per million T cells dropped in a roughly linear way, and a significant reduction was already evident by age 40. Because the CMV infection status of the donors was unknown, age-related changes in expanded clonotypes may potentially have been confounded.

This clonotype was found many times. Its recognized antigen is unknown. Qualities for individual bases were not recorded, and no much larger clone is one base off. The donors were under 40 Caucasian individuals from Russia, aged roughly 6 to 90 years, who were systemically healthy. About 10 milliliters of peripheral blood were drawn from each donor into EDTA-treated Vacutainer tubes. Ficoll-Paque density-gradient centrifugation was used to isolate PBMCs, with at least 6.5 million per sample. Total RNA, at least 6 micrograms per sample, was extracted from PBMCs with Trizol reagent. For every donor, an aliquot of PBMCs went through flow cytometry to measure the percentages of naive CD45RAhigh/CD27high T cells. Receptor amplification or capture employed 5' RACE. Instrument used: Illumina HiSeq 2500. A second PCR of roughly 7 to 11 cycles was performed with a sample-barcoded 5' primer and a J-beta primer mix. A template-switch 5' adaptor carrying 12 random nucleotides introduced a unique molecular identifier onto each TCR beta cDNA molecule. Each sample yielded at least 3 million CDR3-containing paired-end reads. All of the RNA was converted into first-strand cDNA using the Mint cDNA synthesis kit, with a TRBC-specific oligonucleotide serving as the primer. All cDNA was treated with uracil-DNA glycosylase and then went through a first 18-cycle PCR with the universal primers M1SS and BC2_uni_R. Per the original workflow: Normalization of each sample was performed by random selection of 1 million high-quality reads, each carrying a distinct molecular identifier. Reads sharing molecular identifiers were discarded rather than binned into consensus sequences. CDR3 identification, clonotype clustering and error correction used MiTCR with a Q25 quality threshold and the strictest error-elimination algorithm. A nonparametric unseen species model using Euler transformation provided a lower-bound estimate of total TCR beta diversity. TCRdb cleaned the public reads at Q25 with fastp, built clones with MiXCR and kept in-frame beta chains. Each entry merges the rows of one CDR3 protein and shows their most common DNA and genes. The V and J calls shown here were made by TCRdb, not taken from the authors' results. The sample has over 600,000 distinct CDR3 sequences on record, 21% of them singletons. The ten most abundant clones make up 3% to 4.5% of the sample.

There are 16 amino acids in the CDR3, from cysteine to phenylalanine inclusive. The DNA shown is the 48-base CDR3, in frame from base 1. Germline trimming amounts to 6 bases on V and 2 bases on J, with 8 as the count of junction bases outside the gene matches. Reading the germline V gene gives CDR1 MDHEN and CDR2 SYDVKM. This clonotype was sampled from a man in his 70s in good health. The rearrangement joined TRBV28 to TRBJ2-1, and 9 junction bases match TRBD1. Sequenced material: blood. Here is the DNA: TGTGCCAGCAGAACCGCCGGGACAGGGACCTACAATGAGCAGTTCTTC. Translated, it gives CASRTAGTGTYNEQFF.